Shown below are 20 T cell receptor beta chains from a single sample sequenced in a study of tumor and adjacent non-tumor tissue in lung cancer. The library came from three nested PCR rounds adapted from ARM-PCR protocols. In TCRdb, the multiplex PCR reads were re-called with MiXCR into one record per CDR3 protein. This table holds 100,000 to 120,000 distinct CDR3 sequences, about 80% found once. The template was RNA from unsorted bulk tissue. Sequencing was done on a sample of lung tumor tissue. The source is a man between 65 and 79 years old with non-small cell lung cancer.

A remark on this clonotype: An end of the junction does not agree with germline; a read error may underlie this. The chain recombines TRBV6-2 or TRBV6-3 with TRBJ2-1; D remains unclear. Per germline, CDR1 MNHEY and CDR2 SVGEGT. This CDR3 has 13 amino acids. The CDR3: CACSRGGYDEQFF. The CDR3 DNA follows: TGTGCCTGCAGCAGAGGCGGTTACGATGAGCAGTTCTTC.

With respect to this clonotype: This is likely a read error, given that the CDR3 carries no conserved phenylalanine or tryptophan at its end. The DNA is omitted, as the CDR3 cannot be located on it reliably, and the CDR3 follows TCRdb's listing. The J gene is TRBJ1-4, the V gene TRBV6-5; the DNA was not used to check the table's D call, TRBD1. The CDR3 has 15 amino acids, counting both end residues. The germline V gene encodes CDR1 MNHEY and CDR2 SVGAGI. The CDR3 here is CVSRSGQGRGEKLFL.

As for this clonotype: A read error may produce the germline difference seen at one junction end. The chain carries TRBV28 and TRBJ1-4, with 7 bases lining up with TRBD1. Per the germline V gene, CDR1 is MDHEN and CDR2 is SYDVKM. CDR3 length equals 16 residues. DNA for the CDR3: TGTGCCAGCAGCCGATCAGGGGGTCAGGCTAATGGAAAACTGTTTTTT. Translation gives CASSRSGGQANGKLFF.

For this clonotype: One end of the junction is discordant with germline, which a read error may explain. The J gene is TRBJ2-7, the V gene TRBV4-1; 11 bases line up with TRBD2. Germline CDR1 and CDR2: MGHRA and YSYEKL. The CDR3 consists of 16 residues. The CDR3: CATSRTLAGEGDEEYF. CDR3 DNA sequence: TGCGCCACCAGCAGGACACTAGCGGGAGAGGGGGACGAGGAGTACTTC.

Turning to this clonotype: At one end the junction does not follow the germline gene, possibly because of a read error. The chain links TRBV7-8 to TRBJ2-3, with D tentatively TRBD1 or TRBD2 (5 bases each). CDR3 length: 18 residues. The germline CDR1 and CDR2 sequences are SGHVS and FQNEAQ. The CDR3 loop is CASNIHTDGGPNTDTQYF. DNA of the CDR3: TGCGCCAGCAACATCCACACCGATGGGGGACCGAACACAGATACGCAGTATTTT.

This chain uses TRBV11-3 with TRBJ1-4, with D possibly matching TRBD1 (6 bases). Trimming left V 10 bases short and J 7 bases short, with 19 bases between. The length of the CDR3 is 14 residues. From germline, CDR1 is SGHNT and CDR2 YENEEA. The CDR3: CAMSRTDSGEKLFF. DNA of the CDR3: TGTGCCATGAGTAGGACAGACTCTGGTGAAAAACTGTTTTTT.

As to this clonotype: At one end the junction does not follow the germline gene, possibly because of a read error. As DNA, the CDR3 is TGCAGTAAAGCCATGGGGGGGACCCAGTATTTC. The encoded protein is CSKAMGGTQYF. The rearrangement links TRBV20-1 to TRBJ2-5; 7 nucleotides agree with TRBD2. The germline V gene encodes CDR1 DFQATT and CDR2 SNEGSKA (reference sequence). The CDR3 spans 11 residues.

The V and J genes are TRBV20-1 and TRBJ2-3; TRBD2 agrees at 8 bases. Germline V lookup: CDR1 DFQATT, CDR2 SNEGSKA (reference sequence). The CDR3 loop spans 17 amino acids. The CDR3 coding sequence is TGCAGGGCCGCCTACCGCCGGGGGGGGCGAGGCATAGATACGCAGTATTTT. Its protein product is CRAAYRRGGRGIDTQYF.

Concerning this clonotype: A read error may account for a junction end that differs from germline. V is TRBV4-2 and J is TRBJ2-3, with 9 bases fitting TRBD2. CDR1 and CDR2 (germline): LGHNA, YNFKEQ. This CDR3 is built from 16 residues. The CDR3 nucleotides read TGTGCCAGCAGCCAGGTTCGGGCGGGGGGGCTTGATACGGAGCGTTTT. Its translation: CASSQVRAGGLDTERF.

Comment on this clonotype: The junction and the germline gene differ at one end; a read error may be behind it. The rearrangement joins TRBV5-5 to TRBJ2-1; D is possibly TRBD1 or TRBD2 (5 bases each). The CDR3 has 17 amino acids. Per the germline V gene, CDR1 is SGHKS and CDR2 is YYEKEE (reference sequence). The chain's CDR3 is CAIKLAFGASSYNEQLF. CDR3 in DNA: TGTGCCATCAAGTTGGCCTTCGGGGCTAGCTCCTACAATGAGCAGTTGTTC.

Concerning this clonotype itself: Lacking the conserved final phenylalanine or tryptophan, this CDR3 likely reflects a read error. The CDR3 protein is CASRVAGPTYEQYI. In DNA form, the CDR3 reads TGTGCCAGCAGAGTAGCGGGACCGACCTACGAGCAGTACATC. V usage is TRBV6-2 or TRBV6-3 and J usage is TRBJ2-7; 8 nucleotides match TRBD2. The CDR3 contains 14 residues. Germline V CDR1 and CDR2: MNHEY, SVGEGT. With 6 bases clipped from V and 2 bases from J, the junction kept 6 bases outside the gene matches.

This clonotype was counted a single time. This sequence may be a read error, since a much larger clone differs from it by one base. The J gene is TRBJ2-2, the V gene TRBV30, with D possibly being TRBD1 or TRBD2 (5 bases each). CDR1 and CDR2 (germline): GTSNPN, SVGIG (reference sequence). The CDR3 spans 13 residues. The CDR3 sequence: CPRGTSNTGELFF. In nucleotides, the CDR3 is TGTCCCCGAGGGACGTCGAACACCGGGGAGCTGTTTTTT.

This clonotype was seen just once. The chain employs TRBV20-1 and TRBJ1-2, with D hard to call. This CDR3 comprises 10 residues. The V gene's germline CDR1 is DFQATT and CDR2 SNEGSKA (reference sequence). CDR3 nucleotides: TGCAATGTTAAAGGAGGTGACTACACCTTC. This gives the protein CNVKGGDYTF.

This clonotype was counted ten times or more. The rearrangement links TRBV20-1 to TRBJ2-1; 13 nucleotides align to TRBD2. Germline values: CDR1 DFQATT, CDR2 SNEGSKA (reference sequence). The V and J ends lost 0 bases and 13 bases, in that order; junction bases with no gene match: 12. This CDR3 spans 16 amino acids. The CDR3 loop reads CSARDAQGLAGEVQFF. CDR3 in DNA: TGCAGTGCTAGAGATGCACAAGGACTAGCGGGAGAAGTCCAGTTCTTC.

This clonotype turned up a few times. Just one base apart from a much larger clone, this may be a read error. V usage is TRBV14 and J usage is TRBJ2-1; 7 bases match TRBD2. Germline V CDR1 and CDR2: SGHDN, FVKESK. V lost 1 base and J lost 9; bases outside the gene matches: 9. The CDR3 totals 15 residues. CDR3 sequence: CASSQVGGSHVEQFF. The CDR3, as DNA: TGTGCCAGCAGCCAAGTTGGCGGGAGTCACGTTGAGCAGTTCTTC.

The chain recombines TRBV6-2 or TRBV6-3 with TRBJ1-1, with D possibly TRBD1 on 6 matching bases. The CDR3 runs 17 residues. In germline, CDR1 is MNHEY, CDR2 SVGEGT. V was cut by 7 bases and J by 1 base, with 22 bases left in between. In DNA form, the CDR3 reads TGTGCCAGCACTTCTGGATTAGGGGGGCGCGAGAACACTGAAGCTTTCTTT. Its protein product is CASTSGLGGRENTEAFF.

Comment on this clonotype: A junction end diverges from the germline sequence, so it may reflect a read error. The chain carries TRBV20-1 and TRBJ2-3; TRBD2 might be the D (7 bases). Germline loops: CDR1 DFQATT, CDR2 SNEGSKA (reference sequence). The CDR3 consists of 16 residues. The CDR3 loop reads CSARGERGGVTDMQYF. In DNA, the CDR3 is TGCAGTGCCCGAGGGGAAAGGGGGGGAGTCACAGATATGCAGTATTTT.

The chain is built from TRBV6-1 and TRBJ2-7; D not certain. This CDR3 spans 13 amino acids. V was cut by 6 bases and J by 0 bases, with 9 bases left in between. CDR1 is MNHNS and CDR2 is SASEGT in the germline V gene. CDR3 sequence (DNA): TGTGCCAGCAGAAGGGCGGACTCCTACGAGCAGTACTTC. Translation: CASRRADSYEQYF.

The V gene is TRBV6-1, the J gene TRBJ2-2; D is unclear. This CDR3 comprises 14 residues. V gave up 3 bases and J gave up 1 base, with 6 bases separating them. CDR1 is MNHNS, CDR2 SASEGT, per germline. The CDR3 DNA sequence: TGTGCCAGCAGTGATGGAGTGAACACCGGGGAGCTGTTTTTT. As protein: CASSDGVNTGELFF.

CDR3 sequence: CSANVAGGTWELFF. In DNA form, the CDR3 reads TGCAGCGCTAACGTAGCGGGGGGTACCTGGGAGCTGTTTTTT. J is TRBJ2-2 and V is TRBV29-1, with 10 bases aligning to TRBD2. After removal of 7 bases from V and 9 bases from J, the junction contained 11 bases not matched to a gene. The CDR3 extends over 14 amino acids. CDR1 and CDR2 (germline): SQVTM, ANQGSEA.